The rows below give T cell receptor beta chains drawn from one sample of a study of blood T cell repertoires in COVID-19. Data came from immunoSEQ multiplex PCR; TCRdb stores just in-frame clones and leaves some out. Among roughly 250,000 clones listed, around 89% were seen once. Input material: peripheral blood. The receptors stem from a young man with acute or convalescent COVID-19. The CDR3 runs from the conserved cysteine through the conserved F or W. Fields, in order: D gene, J gene, V gene, CDR3 protein. A D gene is named only where the DNA matches it firmly.

TRBD1	TRBJ2-3	TRBV29-1	CSVWARRTGGMDTQYF
TRBD2	TRBJ2-5	TRBV7-2	CASSSNRGGRETQYF
NA	TRBJ2-1	TRBV5-1	CASSRGGYNEQFF
TRBD1	TRBJ1-2	TRBV6-5	CASSIRTGEDGYTF
TRBD2	TRBJ2-1	TRBV6-1	CASSEFSGGRQFF
NA	TRBJ1-1	TRBV5-4	CASSPRGGNTEAFF
NA	TRBJ1-1	TRBV11-2	CASSLGGQLTEAFF
NA	TRBJ2-7	TRBV30	CAWSALGEQYF
NA	TRBJ2-6	TRBV29-1	CSVKGMEGSGANVLTF
NA	TRBJ1-3	TRBV19	CASSIRSGNTIYF
NA	TRBJ2-7	TRBV6-5	CASRLREIYEQYF
NA	TRBJ1-1	TRBV7-9	CASSPGESEAFF
TRBD1	TRBJ2-5	TRBV29-1	CSVDRGRGETQYF
TRBD1	TRBJ1-3	TRBV30	CAWTAGGPGNTIYF
TRBD1	TRBJ2-1	TRBV7-9	CASNLGQGVRNEQFF
TRBD2	TRBJ2-1	TRBV7-3	CASSLNPSGASYNEQFF
TRBD1	TRBJ1-1	TRBV6-6	CASSPTGGFPEAFF